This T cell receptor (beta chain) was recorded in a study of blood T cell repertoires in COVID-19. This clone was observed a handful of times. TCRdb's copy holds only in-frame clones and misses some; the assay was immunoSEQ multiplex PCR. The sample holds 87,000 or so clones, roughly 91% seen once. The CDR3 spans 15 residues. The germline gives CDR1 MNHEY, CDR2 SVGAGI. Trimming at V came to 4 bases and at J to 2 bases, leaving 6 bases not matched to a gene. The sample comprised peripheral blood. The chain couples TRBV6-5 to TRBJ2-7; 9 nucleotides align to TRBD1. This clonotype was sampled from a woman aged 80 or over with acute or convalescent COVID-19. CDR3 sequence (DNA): TGTGCCAGCAGTTTTTCAGGACAGGGGACCTACGAGCAGTACTTC. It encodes CASSFSGQGTYEQYF.